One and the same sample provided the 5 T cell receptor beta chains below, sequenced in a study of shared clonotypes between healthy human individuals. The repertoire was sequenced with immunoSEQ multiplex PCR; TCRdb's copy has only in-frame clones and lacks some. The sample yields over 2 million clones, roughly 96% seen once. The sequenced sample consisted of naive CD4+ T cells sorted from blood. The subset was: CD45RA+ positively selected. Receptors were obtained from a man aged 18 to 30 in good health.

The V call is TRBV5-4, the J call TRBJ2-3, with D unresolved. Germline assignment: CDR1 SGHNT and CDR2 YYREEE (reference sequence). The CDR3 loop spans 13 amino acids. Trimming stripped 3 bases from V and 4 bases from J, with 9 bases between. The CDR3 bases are TGTGCCAGCAGCTCCCCCCAATCAGATACGCAGTATTTT. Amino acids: CASSSPQSDTQYF.

DNA of the CDR3: TGTGCCAGCAGGGGACAGGGGGCACCCCAGCCCCAGCATTTT. This sequence encodes CASRGQGAPQPQHF. The rearrangement joins TRBV28 to TRBJ1-5; 12 positions match TRBD1. CDR3 length: 14 amino acids. The junction had 4 bases not matched to a gene; V was cut back by 6 bases and J by 7 bases. CDR1 and CDR2 from the germline V gene are MDHEN and SYDVKM.

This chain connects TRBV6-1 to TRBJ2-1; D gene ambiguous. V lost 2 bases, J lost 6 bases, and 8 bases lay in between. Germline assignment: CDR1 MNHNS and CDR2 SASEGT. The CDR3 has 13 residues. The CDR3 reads CASSEPYSNEQFF. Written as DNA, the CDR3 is TGTGCCAGCAGTGAACCTTATTCCAATGAGCAGTTCTTC.

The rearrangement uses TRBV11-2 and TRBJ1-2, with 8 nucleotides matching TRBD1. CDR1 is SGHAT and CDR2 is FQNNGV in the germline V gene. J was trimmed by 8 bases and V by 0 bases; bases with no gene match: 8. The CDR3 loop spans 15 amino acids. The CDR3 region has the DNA TGTGCCAGCAGCTTAGAGGGCAGGGGGCCAGGGGGCTACACCTTC. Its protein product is CASSLEGRGPGGYTF. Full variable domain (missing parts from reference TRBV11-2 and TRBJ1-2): EAGVAQSPRYKIIEKRQSVAFWCNPISGHATLYWYQQILGQGPKLLIQFQNNGVVDDSQLPKDRFSAERLKGVDSTLKIQPAKLEDSAVYLCASSLEGRGPGGYTFGSGTRLTVV.

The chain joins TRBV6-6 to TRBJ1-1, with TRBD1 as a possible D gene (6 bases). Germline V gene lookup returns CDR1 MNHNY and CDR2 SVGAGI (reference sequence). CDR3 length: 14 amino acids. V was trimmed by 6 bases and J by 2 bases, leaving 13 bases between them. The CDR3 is CASRNRDGNTEAFF. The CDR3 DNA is TGTGCCAGCAGAAACAGGGACGGTAACACTGAAGCTTTCTTT.